This T cell receptor (beta chain) was recorded in a study of blood T cell repertoires in COVID-19. Whole-study context: Sites in the United States, Italy and Spain provided acute and convalescent COVID-19 samples. Sources were T cells, B-cell-depleted T cells, or PBMCs; the material itself was cDNA or gDNA.

Trimming pared 7 bases from V and 1 base from J, leaving 13 bases between. The CDR3 is 14 residues long. Germline lookup yields CDR1 MNHEY and CDR2 SVGAGI. Original data processing: It was from reference gene primer amplification that nucleated cell counts were estimated. Assay: immunoSEQ multiplex PCR; the TCRdb copy retains only in-frame clones and omits some. D and trimming come from the DNA, and the V and J calls and clone size come from that table. The sample lists 150,000 or so clones, approximately 83% seen once, with 3% to 3.5% in the top ten. The sequencing input was peripheral blood. The origin of this receptor is a woman of 80 years or more with acute or convalescent COVID-19. The J gene is TRBJ1-1, the V gene TRBV6-5; unclear D gene. Written as DNA, the CDR3 is TGTGCCAGCACCGAATGGAGCTGGAACACTGAAGCTTTCTTT. Protein product: CASTEWSWNTEAFF.